This TCR beta chain was identified in a study of shared clonotypes between healthy human individuals. None of the donors, who were healthy HIV-negative adults, had recently had acute infections or vaccinations. In the CD4+ fraction, cells were divided into CD45RA+ naive and CD45RA-negative memory subsets. Assay execution proceeded at the deep level. TCRdb's copy holds only in-frame clones and misses some; the assay was immunoSEQ multiplex PCR. The repertoire holds some 2,000,000 clones, with 95% as singletons. This CDR3 is 15 amino acids long. Germline CDR1 is MNHNY and CDR2 is SVGAGI (reference sequence). Trimming removed 0 bases from V and 1 base from J, with 7 bases in between.

Sequencing was performed on naive CD4+ T cells sorted from blood. Sample subset: CD45RA+ positively selected. This sequence was found in a young man in good health. The chain joins TRBV6-6 to TRBJ2-1; D possibly corresponds to TRBD1 (5 bases). CDR3 sequence: CASSYSRGSYNEQFF. The CDR3 DNA is TGTGCCAGCAGTTACTCAAGGGGTTCCTACAATGAGCAGTTCTTC.